This T cell receptor beta chain is from a study of CD8 T cells in Susac syndrome. V was cut by 2 bases and J by 1 base, with 5 bases left in between. The CDR3 sequence is 12 residues long. The germline V gene encodes CDR1 SQVTM and CDR2 ANQGSEA. With random hexamers, reverse transcription was performed on 0.5 to 1 ug of RNA. With immunoSEQ multiplex PCR, TCR beta CDR3 was amplified across 54 Vbeta and 13 Jbeta. TCRdb fed the immunoSEQ multiplex PCR reads into MiXCR, producing one record per CDR3 protein. The table has about 200,000 distinct CDR3 sequences, approximately 95% seen once. The sequenced sample was CD4+ T cells from PBMCs. The receptor was isolated from a human donor with multiple sclerosis. The chain links TRBV29-1 to TRBJ1-2; D gene uncertain. CDR3 residues: CSVESFNYGYTF. For the CDR3, the DNA is TGCAGCGTTGAAAGCTTTAACTATGGCTACACCTTC.